This TCR beta chain was identified in a study of blood T cells in healthy people across ages. Details on this clonotype: The antigen remains unidentified. The conserved phenylalanine or tryptophan is not found at the CDR3 terminus, so this likely reflects a read error.

Study-wide findings and caveats: It was the long-lived donors that had more naive CD4+ cells and higher diversity than aged donors.

The authors ran a second PCR of about 6 to 11 cycles using a sample-barcoded 5' primer and a J-beta primer mix. MiXCR, run by TCRdb on the 5' RACE reads, gives a single entry per CDR3 protein. This sample yields about 640,000 distinct CDR3 sequences, of which roughly 30% are seen a single time; more than 15% belongs to the top ten. The CDR3 has 17 amino acids. V trimming: 0 bases; J trimming: 0 bases; junction bases outside the gene matches: 4. CDR1 and CDR2 (germline): SEHNR, FQNEAQ (reference sequence). The genes are TRBV7-9 and TRBJ1-4; 7 bases fit TRBD1. The sequence was collected from a woman older than 75 in good health. Sequencing was done on a sample of blood. CDR3: CASSLATGTATNEKLFL. Here the CDR3 DNA reads TGTGCCAGCAGCTTAGCGACAGGGACAGCAACTAATGAAAAACTGTTTTTG.